This paragraph reports one T cell receptor (beta chain). No antigen is known for it. There are no base qualities to consult, and no much larger clone falls within one base. For repertoire sequencing, the TCR beta CDR3 regions were amplified from RNA transcripts. The first round was an RT-PCR using HTBI primers with the Qiagen OneStep RT-PCR kit, and this first round was followed by a second-round multiplex PCR, then size selection and purification. Sequencing of the libraries was carried out on an Illumina HiSeq2000 in paired-end mode with 100 bp reads. The published analysis was carried out like this. SOAPnuke was used for read processing, and reads with adapters, uncalled bases, a mean Phred below 15, or no exact constant-primer or identifier match were discarded. COPE v1.2.5 was used to merge high-quality paired reads. Unique nucleotide sequences were defined as clonotypes and aligned to IMGT TRB V, D and J references using MiTCR v1.1. Analysis was restricted to V-J combinations with a frequency above 0.0001, which covered about 99% of repertoires. For each V-J combination, a TCR clonal expansion and chaos score was defined as the ratio of F50 clonal expansion to chaos observed in the TCRdist matrix. Welch's t-statistics and random forest were used to narrow the features down to around 13 V-J combinations, which were then fed into a naive Bayes classifier. The Morisita-Horn index was used to measure how similar the thyroid and blood repertoires were. TCRdb's own reprocessing of the public reads used fastp at Q25 and MiXCR and kept productive beta chains. Duplicate CDR3 protein sequences are folded into a single record with the most common DNA and genes. The V and J calls were determined by TCRdb, not by the authors. The sample table shows about 700,000 distinct CDR3 sequences, and approximately 40% are seen once. 40% to 55% of the sample goes to the ten largest clones.

These data belong to a study of Graves' ophthalmopathy and Graves' hyperthyroidism (dated by TCRdb to about 2018). Background on the whole study: Peripheral blood samples were taken at the time of initial diagnosis, before any treatment was given. TCR beta repertoire signatures were used to distinguish Graves' ophthalmopathy from Graves' hyperthyroidism and to predict progression to ophthalmopathy. In total, around 130 blood samples were TCR-sequenced: fewer than 50 ophthalmopathy, approximately 75 hyperthyroidism and about 17 hyperthyroidism-to-ophthalmopathy patients. A discovery set of 90 to 100 patients (43 ophthalmopathy, under 65 stable hyperthyroidism) was enrolled to explore V-J signatures distinguishing ophthalmopathy from hyperthyroidism. An independent validation cohort was composed of 18 to 20 hyperthyroidism patients and around 16 patients who later progressed from hyperthyroidism to ophthalmopathy. In more than five hyperthyroidism patients, the T-cell repertoires found in thyroid tissue were compared with those found in blood. After sampling, hyperthyroidism patients received methimazole starting at 30 mg daily, and ophthalmopathy patients received high-dose intravenous methylprednisolone.

Overall results and qualifications from the work: In validation, the model predicted ophthalmopathy progression with about 71% sensitivity and around 72% specificity; some twelve predicted patients were CT-confirmed with GO in a median of around 6 months. In cross-validation, the 13-signature model distinguished ophthalmopathy from stable hyperthyroidism with about 87% sensitivity and around 81% specificity, and in the test set the corresponding values were approximately 80% and 68%. Most expanded thyroid clonotypes with a frequency above 0.001 also appeared in blood, which suggests that blood repertoires may reflect the immune response in the thyroid. No statistical method was used to predetermine the sample size, and group allocation was not hidden from the investigators.

Ophthalmopathy patients had moderately to severely active disease, Clinical Activity Score of at least 3, NOSPECS grade of at least 4, and disease duration under 3 months. Anyone with other autoimmune diseases, uncontrolled infections, pregnancy or lactation was excluded from the study. Diagnosis relied on clinical symptoms, serum thyroxine, TRAb, thyroid ultrasound and orbital computed tomography. PBMCs were isolated from around 10 ml of fresh peripheral blood by Ficoll-Paque density gradient centrifugation. Total RNA was extracted with Trizol reagent and quality-checked on an Agilent 2100 Bioanalyzer. CDR1 and CDR2 are drawn from the germline V gene: MNHEY, SVGEGT. The CDR3 covers 15 residues, taking in both the cysteine and the phenylalanine. The only DNA kept is the CDR3, 45 bases in frame from the first base. V is pared back by 4 bases and J by 2 bases, with 14 bases lying between the germline termini.

This TCR was recovered from an adult man with Graves' ophthalmopathy. The chain couples TRBV6-2 or TRBV6-3 to TRBJ2-5; the D gene is possibly TRBD1, with 5 bases matching. Sequencing was carried out using peripheral blood. The nucleotide sequence reads as follows: TGTGCCAGCAGTTTGGCCCAGGACATTCAAGAGACCCAGTACTTC. It translates as CASSLAQDIQETQYF.